This T cell receptor beta chain comes out of a study of breast tumors, draining lymph nodes, adjacent tissues. TCRdb reanalysed the multiplex PCR reads using MiXCR and keeps one entry per CDR3 protein. The sample yields about 140,000 distinct CDR3 sequences, 20% to 25% seen once. Samples came from axillary lymph nodes draining the breast cancer. This clonotype was found a few times. The antigen is unknown. General study findings and limits: The data were judged consistent with most tumor T cells coming from lymph node and expanding in tumor. Data only fit, rather than demonstrated, lymph node origin of most tumor T cells. Tumor repertoires ranked between lymph nodes and nontumor tissue in diversity, with V and J gene preferences.

Germline V gene lookup returns CDR1 SGDLS and CDR2 YYNGEE. Losses at the gene ends were 0 bases for V and 1 base for J; bases not matched to a gene: 3. The CDR3 is 15 amino acids. The specimen sequenced was axillary lymph node tissue. The receptor was derived from a female donor with breast cancer. Some clones in this sample may be carry-over from other donors' samples. The rearrangement uses TRBV9 and TRBJ2-5, with 7 positions matching TRBD2. CDR3 in amino acids: CASSVAWGGQETQYF. The CDR3, as DNA: TGTGCCAGCAGCGTAGCTTGGGGGGGCCAAGAGACCCAGTACTTC.